The clone carrying this T cell receptor beta chain has more than one count but fewer than ten. The record originates from a study of cytomegalovirus exposure and HLA in healthy donors. About the research overall: Among some 400 genotyped donors, about 80% fell in the Caucasian-associated ancestry cluster.

PCR employed 60 Vbeta and 13 Jbeta primers. TCRdb's table, derived via immunoSEQ multiplex PCR, lists solely in-frame clones and lacks some. This table holds 150,000 to 200,000 clones, approximately 81% found once. V trimming: 10 bases; J trimming: 0 bases; junction bases outside the gene matches: 3. The CDR3 totals 12 residues. The V gene's germline CDR1 is SNHLY and CDR2 FYNNEI. This TCR came from a boy between 10 and 17 years old in good health and CMV-seronegative. Sequencing was carried out using PBMCs. The J gene is TRBJ2-7, the V gene TRBV2; 7 bases align to TRBD1. The CDR3 DNA sequence: TGTGCCATTCACAGGGGCTCCTACGAGCAGTACTTC. Amino acid sequence: CAIHRGSYEQYF.